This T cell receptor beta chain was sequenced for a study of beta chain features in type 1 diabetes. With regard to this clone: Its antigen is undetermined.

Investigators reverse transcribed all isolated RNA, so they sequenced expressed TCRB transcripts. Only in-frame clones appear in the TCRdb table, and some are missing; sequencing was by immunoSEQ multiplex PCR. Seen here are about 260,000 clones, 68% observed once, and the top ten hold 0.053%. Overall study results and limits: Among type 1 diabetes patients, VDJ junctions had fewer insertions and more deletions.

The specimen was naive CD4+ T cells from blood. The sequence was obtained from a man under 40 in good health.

CDR3 region: CSVEGPGGSTDTQYF. The CDR3 coding sequence is TGCAGCGTTGAGGGCCCGGGCGGTTCCACAGATACGCAGTATTTT. The V and J genes are TRBV29-1 and TRBJ2-3; no firm D call. Germline V gene lookup returns CDR1 SQVTM and CDR2 ANQGSEA. The CDR3 runs 15 residues. With 3 bases removed from V and 2 bases from J, the gap between germline ends came to 15 bases.